This TCR beta chain was profiled in a study of vaccination and CD4 T cells after COVID-19. Study details: Two of the convalescents were Hispanic, and convalescents were six males and four females. In culture, cells were exposed to overlapping spike peptides from SARS-CoV-2, HCoV-NL63, HCoV-OC43 and HCoV-229E.

Treatment specified: approximately nine-day PBMC culture with coronavirus spike peptide pools or control peptides (ViraFEST assay). After expanding antigen-specific T cells with peptide pools, ViraFEST sequenced their TCRs. Spanning March to December 2020, the positive PCR dates came before US Alpha, Beta and Delta variants. Oncomine TCR Beta short-read sequencing was applied to DNA from cultured CD4+ T cells. MiXCR, applied by TCRdb to the PCR reads, yields one record per CDR3 protein. Of about 13,000 distinct CDR3 sequences in the sample, 79% were seen once. The CDR3 runs 16 residues. Between the trimmed V and J ends, which lost 3 bases and 0 bases, there was a span of 14 bases. Germline V gene lookup returns CDR1 SEHNR and CDR2 FQNEAQ (reference sequence). About this clonotype: Antigen unknown.

The chain uses TRBV7-9 and TRBJ1-1; D unclear. The TCR sequence derives from a human donor who had recovered from COVID-19. The sequencing sample was made of CD4+ T cells from blood, cultured in vitro. The CDR3 region has the DNA TGTGCCAGCAGCTTTAGGCTGGCAGACATGAACACTGAAGCTTTCTTT. As protein: CASSFRLADMNTEAFF.